The 17 T cell receptor beta chains presented below share a single source sample, sequenced in a study of molecular identifiers for immune sequencing clone quantification. From the PCR reads, TCRdb called clonotypes with MiXCR, one entry per CDR3 protein. Among just under 650,000 distinct CDR3 sequences, just under 20% were seen once, and the ten largest hold roughly 0.83%. What was sequenced was naive CD8+ T cells from blood, with Jurkat cell RNA spiked in. This sample's subset: FACS-sorted CD8+CD4-CCR7+CD45RA+ naive T cells. These receptors were obtained from a human donor in good health. Some libraries in this study had Jurkat cell RNA spiked in.

This clonotype turned up a few times. Its ends do not fully match the called genes, so a read error is possible. This chain links TRBV6-5 with TRBJ1-1; perhaps TRBD1 as D (5 bases). This CDR3 region has 14 residues. Looked up from germline, CDR1 is MNHEY and CDR2 is SVGAGI. CDR3 amino acids: CASSDSTALTEAFF. In nucleotides, the CDR3 is TGTGCCAGCAGTGACTCGACAGCGCTCACTGAAGCTTTCTTT.

DNA for the CDR3: TGTGCCAGCAGTGAGAGCACTCCGGGAAGGGGCACCGGGGAGCTGTTTTTT. This translates into CASSESTPGRGTGELFF. J is TRBJ2-2 and V is TRBV2; D possibly matches TRBD1 or TRBD2 (5 bases each). Germline V gene sequence: CDR1 SNHLY, CDR2 FYNNEI. The CDR3 has 17 residues. The germline V and J ends were trimmed by 3 bases and 4 bases, with 18 bases remaining between them.

The rearrangement uses TRBV19 and TRBJ2-6; 9 bases are shared with TRBD1. V lost 3 bases, J lost 0 bases, and 3 bases stayed unmatched. Germline V lookup: CDR1 LNHDA, CDR2 SQIVND (reference sequence). The CDR3 extends over 17 amino acids. For the CDR3, the DNA is TGTGCCAGTAGTATTGGGACAGGGAGCTCTGGGGCCAACGTCCTGACTTTC. It encodes CASSIGTGSSGANVLTF.

This clonotype was counted ten times or more. The rearrangement uses TRBV20-1 and TRBJ2-5; unclear D gene. Germline assignment: CDR1 DFQATT and CDR2 SNEGSKA (reference sequence). V was trimmed by 0 bases and J by 5 bases, leaving 10 bases between them. The CDR3 is 13 residues long. Here the CDR3 DNA reads TGCAGTGCTAGAGAGTGGTCCGGGGAGACCCAGTACTTC. Amino acids: CSAREWSGETQYF.

This clonotype was counted between two and nine times. J is TRBJ2-5 and V is TRBV15; D is unresolved. Trimming shortened V by 3 bases and J by 9 bases, and 14 bases separated the two germline ends. The CDR3 length is 13 residues. The germline gives CDR1 LNHNV, CDR2 YYDKDF (reference sequence). DNA for the CDR3: TGTGCCACCAGCAGGTCCCTGCCAGTCGCCCAGTACTTC. It codes for CATSRSLPVAQYF. Full variable domain (outside the CDR3, taken from reference TRBV15 and TRBJ2-5): DAMVIQNPRYQVTQFGKPVTLSCSQTLNHNVMYWYQQKSSQAPKLLFHYYDKDFNNEADTPDNFQSRRPNTSFCFLDIRSPGLGDTAMYLCATSRSLPVAQYFGPGTRLLVL.

A few counts support this clonotype. The chain carries TRBV5-6 and TRBJ2-7; D uncertain. This CDR3 spans 12 amino acids. V dropped 3 bases and J dropped 7 bases, with 11 bases sitting between them. Germline V lookup: CDR1 SGHDT, CDR2 YYEEEE. In DNA, the CDR3 is TGTGCCAGCAGCTCTTACTTACGGGAGCAGTACTTC. Residues: CASSSYLREQYF.

The chain uses TRBV5-1 and TRBJ2-1, with TRBD1 matching 8 bases. Germline V gene sequence: CDR1 SGHRS, CDR2 YFSETQ. The CDR3 extends over 16 amino acids. V trimming: 5 bases; J trimming: 5 bases; junction bases outside the gene matches: 12. CDR3 nucleotide sequence: TGCGCCAGCAGACAATCCGGGACAGGAAGAAACAATGAGCAGTTCTTC. Protein: CASRQSGTGRNNEQFF.

This clonotype was seen just once. This may come from a read error, since a much larger clone is one base off. The chain uses TRBV24-1 and TRBJ2-7; weak D call: TRBD1 (6 bases). V was trimmed by 5 bases and J by 13 bases, leaving 14 bases between them. Germline V CDR1 and CDR2: KGHDR, SFDVKD. The CDR3 is 11 residues long. This CDR3 reads CATSGSGHFYF. The CDR3 DNA sequence: TGTGCCACCAGTGGTTCGGGACATTTTTACTTC.

This clonotype was observed at least ten times. J is TRBJ2-1 and V is TRBV6-2 or TRBV6-3; 9 bases are shared with TRBD2. The V gene's germline CDR1 is MNHEY and CDR2 SVGEGT. The V segment lost 5 bases and the J segment 7 bases; nucleotides outside the gene matches: 6. This CDR3 contains 14 residues. The CDR3, as DNA: TGTGCCAGCAGTATAGCGGGAGTATATAATGAGCAGTTCTTC. It encodes CASSIAGVYNEQFF.

The sample holds many counts of this clonotype. In DNA form, the CDR3 reads TGTGCCAGCAGCCCCCCGCCCGGGAAGGATACGCAGTATTTT. Amino acids: CASSPPPGKDTQYF. The chain joins TRBV12-3 or TRBV12-4 to TRBJ2-3, with D tentatively TRBD2 (5 bases). Deletions cut 6 bases from V and 6 bases from J, with 16 bases between. This CDR3 has 14 residues.

The chain recombines TRBV7-9 with TRBJ1-4; tentative D call: TRBD1 (6 bases). Germline CDR1 is SEHNR and CDR2 is FQNEAQ (reference sequence). Trimming stripped 5 bases from V and 8 bases from J, with 12 bases between. The CDR3 is 13 amino acids. The CDR3 loop is CASSTRTDEKLFF. The CDR3 DNA is TGTGCCAGCAGCACGAGGACAGACGAAAAACTGTTTTTT.

This clonotype was found many times. The CDR3, as DNA: TGCAGCGTTAAGGAGAGGACAGGAAGCTTTCCGAGCACTGAAGCTTTCTTT. Its protein product is CSVKERTGSFPSTEAFF. This chain uses TRBV29-1 with TRBJ1-1; TRBD1 agrees at 7 bases. This CDR3 is built from 17 residues. V was clipped by 5 bases and J by 4 bases; unmatched bases: 19. Germline V gene lookup returns CDR1 SQVTM and CDR2 ANQGSEA. The whole variable domain, filled in from reference TRBV29-1 and TRBJ1-1, reads SAVISQKPSRDICQRGTSLTIQCQVDSQVTMMFWYRQQPGQSLTLIATANQGSEATYESGFVIDKFPISRPNLTFSTLTVSNMSPEDSSIYLCSVKERTGSFPSTEAFFGQGTRLTVV.

Of note for this clonotype: Given a much more abundant clone one base away, this may be a read error. The chain recombines TRBV20-1 with TRBJ2-2; 8 positions agree with TRBD2. CDR3 length: 20 amino acids. Germline CDR1 is DFQATT and CDR2 is SNEGSKA (reference sequence). CDR3 protein: CSARVAISGDTTTNTEELFF. DNA for the CDR3: TGCAGTGCTAGAGTGGCAATTAGCGGGGATACCACGACGAACACCGAGGAGCTGTTTTTT.

Points on this clonotype: A much larger clone differs by one base, so this may be a read error. This sequence joins TRBV28 and TRBJ2-2; D is possibly TRBD1 or TRBD2 (5 bases each). CDR3 length equals 15 residues. Trimming removed 10 bases at V and 3 bases at J, with 18 bases between. Germline CDR1 and CDR2: MDHEN and SYDVKM. CDR3 DNA sequence: TGTGCCATCAGGGCTGGAACTAGTTACACCGGGGAGCTGTTTTTT. It specifies CAIRAGTSYTGELFF. Using reference TRBV28 and TRBJ2-2 for the parts outside the CDR3, the full variable domain is DVKVTQSSRYLVKRTGEKVFLECVQDMDHENMFWYRQDPGLGLRLIYFSYDVKMKEKGDIPEGYSVSREKKERFSLILESASTNQTSMYLCAIRAGTSYTGELFFGEGSRLTVL.

The genes are TRBV12-2 and TRBJ2-5; TRBD2, the table's D call, lacks a check against the DNA. TRBV12-2 is a pseudogene locus. The CDR3 contains 16 residues. The CDR3 nucleotides read TGTGCAAGTCGCTCCCACCCCGCGGGAGTGTTAGAGACCCAGTACTTC. Residues: CASRSHPAGVLETQYF.

The CDR3 here is CASSGNSRNEQFF. CDR3 coding DNA: TGTGCCAGCAGTGGAAACTCTAGGAATGAGCAGTTCTTC. The chain uses TRBV28 and TRBJ2-1, with D uncertain. The germline V gene has CDR1 MDHEN and CDR2 SYDVKM. Trimming removed 5 bases at V and 7 bases at J, with 12 bases between. The CDR3 is 13 amino acids.

Worth noting for this clonotype: A much larger clonotype is one base distant, so this may be a read error. This chain links TRBV10-1 with TRBJ2-2; D gene ambiguous. V was pared by 7 bases and J by 6 bases, with 12 bases between. CDR3 length: 13 amino acids. CDR1 and CDR2 (germline): WNHNN, SYGVQD (reference sequence). The CDR3 DNA reads as TGCGCCAGCATTTTACTTCACGCCGGGGAGCTGTTTTTT. It codes for CASILLHAGELFF.